This TCR beta chain is drawn from a study of identical twins. The CDR3 totals 15 residues. CDR1 and CDR2 from the germline V gene are MNHEY and SMNVEV (reference sequence). The J segment lost 13 bases and the V segment lost 5 bases, leaving 14 bases of the junction unmatched. Healthy Caucasians supplied all donations. MiXCR, applied by TCRdb to the 5' RACE reads, yields one record per CDR3 protein. Of 690,000 or so distinct CDR3 sequences in the sample, over 8.5% were seen once. The sample was also linked to a second study, of yellow fever vaccine responses in identical twins.

Sequencing input: PBMCs. This clonotype was sampled from a woman younger than 30 in good health. J is TRBJ2-1 and V is TRBV27; 10 positions agree with TRBD1. As DNA, the CDR3 is TGTGCCAGCAGTCCCTCGGGACAGGGGTCCTTAATTCAGTTCTTC. Its protein product is CASSPSGQGSLIQFF.